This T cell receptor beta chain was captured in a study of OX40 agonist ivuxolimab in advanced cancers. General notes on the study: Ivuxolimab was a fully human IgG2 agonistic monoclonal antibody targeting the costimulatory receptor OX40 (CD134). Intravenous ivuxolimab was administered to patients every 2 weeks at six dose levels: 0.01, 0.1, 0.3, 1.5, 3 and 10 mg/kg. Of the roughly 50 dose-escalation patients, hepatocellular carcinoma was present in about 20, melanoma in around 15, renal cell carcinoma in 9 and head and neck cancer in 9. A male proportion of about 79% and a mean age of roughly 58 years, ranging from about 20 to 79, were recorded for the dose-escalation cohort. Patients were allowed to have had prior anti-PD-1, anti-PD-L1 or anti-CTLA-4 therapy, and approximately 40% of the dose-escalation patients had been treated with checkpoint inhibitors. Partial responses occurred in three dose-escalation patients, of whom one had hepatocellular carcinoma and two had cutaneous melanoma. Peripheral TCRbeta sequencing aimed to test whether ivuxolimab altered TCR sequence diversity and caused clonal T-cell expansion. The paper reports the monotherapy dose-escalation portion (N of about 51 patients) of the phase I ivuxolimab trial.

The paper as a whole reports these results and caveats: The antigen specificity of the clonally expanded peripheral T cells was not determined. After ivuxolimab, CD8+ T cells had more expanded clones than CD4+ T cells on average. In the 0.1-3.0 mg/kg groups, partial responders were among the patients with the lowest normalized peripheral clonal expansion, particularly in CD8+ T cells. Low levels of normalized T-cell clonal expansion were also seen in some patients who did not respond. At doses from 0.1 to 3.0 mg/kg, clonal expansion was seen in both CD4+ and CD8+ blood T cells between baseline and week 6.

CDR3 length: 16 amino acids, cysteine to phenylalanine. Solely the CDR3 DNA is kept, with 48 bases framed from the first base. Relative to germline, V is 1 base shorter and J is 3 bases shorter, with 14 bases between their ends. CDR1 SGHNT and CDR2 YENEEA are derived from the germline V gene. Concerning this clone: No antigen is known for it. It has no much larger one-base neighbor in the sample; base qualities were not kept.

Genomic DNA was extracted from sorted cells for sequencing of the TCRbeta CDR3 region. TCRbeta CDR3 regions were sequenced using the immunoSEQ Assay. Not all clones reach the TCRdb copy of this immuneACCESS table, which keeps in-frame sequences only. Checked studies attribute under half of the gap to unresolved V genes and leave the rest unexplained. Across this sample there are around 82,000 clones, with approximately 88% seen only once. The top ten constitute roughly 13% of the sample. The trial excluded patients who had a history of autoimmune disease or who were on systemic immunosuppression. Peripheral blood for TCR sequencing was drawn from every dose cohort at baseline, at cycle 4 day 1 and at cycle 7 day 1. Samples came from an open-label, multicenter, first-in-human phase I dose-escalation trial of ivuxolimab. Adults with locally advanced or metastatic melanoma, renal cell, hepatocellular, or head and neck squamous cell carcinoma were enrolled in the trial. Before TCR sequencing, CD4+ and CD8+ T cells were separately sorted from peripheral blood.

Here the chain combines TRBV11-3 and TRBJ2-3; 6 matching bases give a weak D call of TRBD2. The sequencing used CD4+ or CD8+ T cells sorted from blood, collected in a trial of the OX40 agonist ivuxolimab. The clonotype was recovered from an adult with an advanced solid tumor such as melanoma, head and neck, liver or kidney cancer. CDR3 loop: CASSLGSGGLTDTQYF. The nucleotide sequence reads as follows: TGTGCCAGCAGCTTAGGGTCCGGGGGACTGACAGATACGCAGTATTTT.